This TCR beta chain was identified during a study of beta chain features in type 1 diabetes. V trimming: 4 bases; J trimming: 7 bases; junction bases outside the gene matches: 9. CDR1 MGHRA and CDR2 YSYEKL come from the germline V gene. This CDR3 has 14 amino acids. Broader study findings: A moderate, significant TCRB CDR3 shortening appeared in type 1 diabetes across four CD4+ subsets.

Expressed TCRB transcripts got sequenced, as all isolated RNA was reverse transcribed. The method was immunoSEQ multiplex PCR; TCRdb's version includes in-frame clones alone and lacks a portion of them. The table records 160,000 or so clones, roughly 9% of them present only once. In its sample, this clone was seen a few times. What it binds is unknown. The chain recombines TRBV4-1 with TRBJ1-2, with TRBD1 matching 7 bases. This receptor was taken from a woman in her twenties or thirties with type 1 diabetes. The source material was central memory CD4+ T cells from blood. The CDR3 here is CASSRPGQTVGYTF. The DNA of the CDR3 is TGCGCCAGCAGCCGCCCGGGACAGACGGTTGGCTACACCTTC.